This T cell receptor (beta chain) was observed in a study of cytomegalovirus exposure and HLA in healthy donors. Study-level information: Genetic ancestry analysis placed about 84% of the 350 to 500 donors that were genotyped in the Caucasian-associated cluster. Regarding the study as a whole: Reportedly, TCR beta sequences accurately predicted HLA-A and HLA-B alleles in most subjects. A later analysis reportedly identified an Asian-associated ancestry cluster as carrying fewer N-insertions than the approximately 670-donor mean.

In nominal health when sampled, donors likely had unrecorded immune exposures nonetheless. CDR3 length: 13 residues. Trimming at V came to 3 bases and at J to 7 bases, leaving 4 bases not matched to a gene. The V gene's germline CDR1 is KGHSH and CDR2 LQKENI. Primers for the PCR totalled 60 Vbeta and 13 Jbeta. Libraries were prepared by immunoSEQ multiplex PCR; TCRdb keeps only in-frame clonotypes and omits some of them. The sample holds about 88,000 clones, 55% to 85% seen once. Details on this clone: Its specificity is unknown.

The rearrangement uses TRBV18 and TRBJ1-2, with TRBD1 matching 8 bases. This receptor was taken from a woman younger than 30 in good health and CMV-seropositive. The sample taken for sequencing was PBMCs. The CDR3 loop reads CASSPTQGAGYTF. CDR3 nucleotide sequence: TGTGCCAGCTCACCCACCCAGGGGGCTGGCTACACCTTC.